Below, 22 T cell receptor beta chains from the same sample are listed, as sequenced in a study of T cell responses to AZD1222 COVID-19 vaccine. TCRdb's table, derived via immunoSEQ multiplex PCR, lists solely in-frame clones and lacks some. In the table there are roughly 51,000 clones, 65% to 90% of which are singletons. This specimen consisted of peripheral blood, obtained 28 days after the second AZD1222 dose. These receptors all stem from an adult who received the AZD1222 COVID-19 vaccine.

This chain links TRBV18 with TRBJ2-1; 16 nucleotides agree with TRBD2. The CDR3 has 17 amino acids. V gave up 3 bases and J gave up 9 bases; unmatched junction bases: 8. The germline CDR1 and CDR2 sequences are KGHSH and LQKENI. The CDR3 DNA follows: TGTGCCAGCTCACCGCCGGGGACTAGCGGGAGGGCCGTTGAGCAGTTCTTC. Its protein product is CASSPPGTSGRAVEQFF.

The J gene is TRBJ1-2, the V gene TRBV5-1, with TRBD1 matching 7 bases. In germline, CDR1 is SGHRS, CDR2 YFSETQ. J was trimmed by 4 bases and V by 3 bases; bases with no gene match: 3. The CDR3 length is 13 residues. Written as DNA, the CDR3 is TGCGCCAGCAGCTCTCAGGGGGGCTATGGCTACACCTTC. It yields the protein CASSSQGGYGYTF.

The chain has TRBV27 and TRBJ1-2; unclear D gene. The CDR3 loop spans 14 amino acids. V lost 6 bases and J 0 bases, leaving 11 bases between the germline ends. Per the germline V gene, CDR1 is MNHEY and CDR2 is SMNVEV (reference sequence). This CDR3 is CASSDGVSNYGYTF. The CDR3 region has the DNA TGTGCCAGCAGCGACGGCGTCTCTAACTATGGCTACACCTTC.

CDR3 DNA: TGTGCCAGCAGGGGGACAGTCGGCACCGGGGAGCTGTTTTTT. Translated, it gives CASRGTVGTGELFF. The rearrangement joins TRBV2 to TRBJ2-2; 7 nucleotides align to TRBD1. CDR1 is SNHLY and CDR2 is FYNNEI in the germline V gene. Trimming removed 6 bases from V and 4 bases from J; junction bases left unmatched: 5. The CDR3 covers 14 residues.

The chain employs TRBV16 and TRBJ1-5; a weak D match, TRBD1 (5 bases). V was trimmed by 1 base and J by 9 bases, leaving 16 bases between them. Germline V CDR1 and CDR2: KGHSY, FQNENV. The CDR3 extends over 15 amino acids. The CDR3 bases are TGTGCCAGCAGCCAATGGGACGGAGTGTACGCGCCCCAGCATTTT. Its protein product is CASSQWDGVYAPQHF. The complete variable domain, with remaining parts taken from reference TRBV16 and TRBJ1-5, reads GEEVAQTPKHLVRGEGQKAKLYCAPIKGHSYVFWYQQVLKNEFKFLISFQNENVFDETGMPKERFSAKCLPNSPCSLEIQATKLEDSAVYFCASSQWDGVYAPQHFGDGTRLSIL.

The chain carries TRBV20-1 and TRBJ1-2, with D unclear. CDR3 length: 9 amino acids. Per germline, CDR1 DFQATT and CDR2 SNEGSKA (reference sequence). V lost 1 base and J 9 bases, leaving 3 bases between the germline ends. CDR3 sequence (DNA): TGCAGTGCTAGAGCCCGCTACACCTTC. It yields the protein CSARARYTF.

J is TRBJ1-5 and V is TRBV5-1, with 7 nucleotides matching TRBD1. The CDR3 has 15 amino acids. The germline gives CDR1 SGHRS, CDR2 YFSETQ. Trimming cost V 0 bases and J 5 bases; bases outside gene matches: 5. For the CDR3, the DNA is TGCGCCAGCAGCTTGGAGCCAGGGGGGGATCAGCCCCAGCATTTT. This sequence encodes CASSLEPGGDQPQHF.

The rearrangement uses TRBV19 and TRBJ2-5; 9 bases line up with TRBD1. Germline CDR1 and CDR2: LNHDA and SQIVND (reference sequence). V was clipped by 1 base and J by 0 bases; unmatched bases: 3. The CDR3 totals 16 residues. CDR3 residues: CASSIGGTGNQETQYF. CDR3 nucleotides: TGTGCCAGTAGTATAGGAGGGACAGGGAACCAAGAGACCCAGTACTTC.

The chain links TRBV4-3 to TRBJ1-1, with 8 bases fitting TRBD1. The CDR3 is made up of 13 amino acids. Trimming cost V 6 bases and J 4 bases; bases outside gene matches: 4. CDR1 is LGHNA and CDR2 is YSLEER in the germline V gene. Here the CDR3 reads CASRGTGLTEAFF. In DNA form, the CDR3 reads TGCGCCAGCAGGGGGACAGGCCTCACTGAAGCTTTCTTT.

The chain couples TRBV6-6 to TRBJ2-7, with D possibly matching TRBD1 (6 bases). The CDR3 runs to 15 residues. In germline, CDR1 is MNHNY, CDR2 SVGAGI (reference sequence). The V and J ends lost 2 bases and 2 bases respectively, with 13 bases between them. The DNA for the CDR3 is TGTGCCAGCAGTTACACAGGGAACATAGCCTACGAGCAGTACTTC. This translates into CASSYTGNIAYEQYF.

This chain uses TRBV6-5 with TRBJ2-2, with 8 positions matching TRBD2. CDR1 is MNHEY and CDR2 is SVGAGI in the germline V gene. V lost 4 bases to trimming and J lost 6 bases; unmatched junction nucleotides: 7. The CDR3 runs to 15 residues. The CDR3 sequence: CASSSPGLAAGELFF. The CDR3 DNA reads as TGTGCCAGCAGTTCCCCAGGACTAGCTGCCGGGGAGCTGTTTTTT.

This chain connects TRBV11-3 to TRBJ2-2; 7 positions match TRBD1. Germline assignment: CDR1 SGHNT and CDR2 YENEEA. The V and J ends lost 8 bases and 0 bases, in that order; junction bases with no gene match: 0. The CDR3 loop spans 13 amino acids. CDR3 in DNA: TGTGCCAGCGACAGGGCGAACACCGGGGAGCTGTTTTTT. Protein product: CASDRANTGELFF.

This chain links TRBV6-5 with TRBJ2-3; 10 nucleotides match TRBD2. CDR3 length: 15 residues. Germline assignment: CDR1 MNHEY and CDR2 SVGAGI. V shed 6 bases, J shed 2 bases, and the junction held 5 bases outside the gene matches. CDR3 loop: CASSSTSGTTDTQYF. The CDR3 DNA sequence: TGTGCCAGCAGCTCAACTAGCGGGACCACAGATACGCAGTATTTT.

The chain links TRBV7-9 to TRBJ2-7; 12 bases line up with TRBD2. Losses at the gene ends were 4 bases for V and 6 bases for J; bases not matched to a gene: 7. The germline CDR1 and CDR2 sequences are SEHNR and FQNEAQ (reference sequence). This CDR3 has 15 residues. CDR3 sequence (DNA): TGTGCCAGCAGCTCACCTAGCGGGAGGGGCGGCGAGCAGTACTTC. Protein: CASSSPSGRGGEQYF.

The chain carries TRBV5-6 and TRBJ2-1; possible D gene TRBD2, 6 bases. From germline, CDR1 is SGHDT and CDR2 YYEEEE. V lost 5 bases to trimming and J lost 4 bases, with 10 bases between them. The CDR3 runs to 13 residues. This CDR3 reads CASRSGGYNEQFF. The CDR3 DNA sequence: TGTGCCAGCAGATCCGGGGGATACAATGAGCAGTTCTTC.

This CDR3 is CASSPADMNTEAFF. The CDR3 nucleotides are TGTGCCAGCTCACCGGCGGATATGAACACTGAAGCTTTCTTT. V is TRBV18 and J is TRBJ1-1; D remains ambiguous. V lost 3 bases to trimming and J lost 0 bases, with 8 bases between them. CDR1 is KGHSH, CDR2 LQKENI, per germline. This CDR3 is built from 14 residues.

This chain's CDR3 is CASSPTAFSGETQYF. CDR3 in DNA: TGTGCCAGCAGCCCCACGGCTTTTAGTGGGGAGACCCAGTACTTC. This chain links TRBV7-2 with TRBJ2-5; no clear D. Germline CDR1 reads SGHTA; CDR2 reads FQGNSA. Trimming removed 5 bases at V and 5 bases at J, with 18 bases between. The CDR3 covers 15 residues. Full variable domain (outside the CDR3, taken from reference TRBV7-2 and TRBJ2-5): GAGVSQSPSNKVTEKGKDVELRCDPISGHTALYWYRQSLGQGLEFLIYFQGNSAPDKSGLPSDRFSAERTGGSVSTLTIQRTQQEDSAVYLCASSPTAFSGETQYFGPGTRLLVL.

A single count supports this clone. The chain combines TRBV21-1 with TRBJ1-6; whether TRBD1, the table's D call, matches the DNA was not checked. TRBV21-1 is classified as a pseudogene. This CDR3 spans 15 amino acids. This chain's CDR3 is CASKVTGVQNSPLHF. DNA of the CDR3: TGTGCCAGCAAAGTGACAGGGGTCCAAAATTCACCCCTCCACTTT.

The chain recombines TRBV6-5 with TRBJ2-2, with D perhaps TRBD2 (6 bases). Germline V CDR1 and CDR2: MNHEY, SVGAGI. CDR3 length: 15 residues. The V and J ends lost 6 bases and 5 bases respectively, with 16 bases between them. CDR3 DNA: TGTGCCAGCAGGGGGGACTTAGCCCTTACCGGGGAGCTGTTTTTT. Translated, it gives CASRGDLALTGELFF.

This rearrangement joins TRBV27 to TRBJ1-1, with D tentatively TRBD1 (6 bases). The CDR3 totals 15 residues. V was cut by 1 base and J by 5 bases, with 14 bases left in between. Looked up from germline, CDR1 is MNHEY and CDR2 is SMNVEV (reference sequence). The CDR3 sequence: CASSLYQGRGTEAFF. The CDR3 DNA sequence: TGTGCCAGCAGTTTATACCAGGGGAGGGGGACTGAAGCTTTCTTT.

V gene TRBV6-4 combines with J gene TRBJ2-1; a possible D gene is TRBD1 (6 bases). This CDR3 has 14 amino acids. With 4 bases removed from V and 5 bases from J, the gap between germline ends came to 12 bases. CDR1 MRHNA and CDR2 SNTAGT come from the germline V gene. CDR3 protein: CASSASYRDNEQFF. The CDR3 DNA reads TGTGCCAGCAGTGCTTCCTACAGGGACAATGAGCAGTTCTTC.

In this sample, this clone turned up a few times. V and J are TRBV6-1 and TRBJ2-2, with D hard to call. The V and J ends lost 4 bases and 0 bases respectively, with 12 bases between them. This CDR3 comprises 16 residues. Germline V gives CDR1 MNHNS, CDR2 SASEGT. CDR3 bases: TGTGCCAGCAGTGGCCCAGCCCCATCGAACACCGGGGAGCTGTTTTTT. This translates into CASSGPAPSNTGELFF.